Listed below are T cell receptor beta chains from one sample, sequenced in a study of blood T cell repertoires in COVID-19. Profiled with immunoSEQ multiplex PCR; TCRdb holds only in-frame clones, not every one. The table records fewer than 150,000 clones, 75% to 90% of them present only once. Sequenced input: peripheral blood. These receptors were collected from a human donor in a cohort sampled during active COVID-19. Both conserved end residues are trimmed from each CDR3. Each record gives: J gene, V gene, CDR3 protein.

TRBJ1-2 | TRBV7-2 | ASSLALGARYGYT
TRBJ1-1 | TRBV6-5 | ASRRVASDEAF
TRBJ1-1 | TRBV7-6 | ASSLAPGNTEAF
TRBJ1-2 | TRBV19 | ASSHGGSGYT
TRBJ2-1 | TRBV5-1 | ASSKEAGGPLNEQF
TRBJ1-3 | TRBV12-3/TRBV12-4 | ASNGQGGNTIY
TRBJ1-2 | TRBV2 | ASSVQANYGYT
TRBJ2-3 | TRBV6-2/TRBV6-3 | ASSLTGRGVAGGQDTQY
TRBJ1-4 | TRBV7-2 | ASRAGTTNEKLF
TRBJ1-2 | TRBV7-9 | ATDPGVGGSNYGYT
TRBJ1-3 | TRBV6-1 | ASSEAGRQLISGNTIY
TRBJ2-2 | TRBV11-3 | ASSHGTGELF
TRBJ2-5 | TRBV7-3 | ASSLLAGAETQY
TRBJ1-1 | TRBV5-1 | ASSGTGSRTEAF
TRBJ2-6 | TRBV19 | ASSMVRQGESGANVLT
TRBJ2-1 | TRBV27 | ASSRLDSYNEQF
TRBJ1-1 | TRBV5-8 | ASSRRGQGVAEAF
TRBJ2-1 | TRBV19 | ASSIVGLADNEQF
TRBJ2-2 | TRBV29-1 | SVDDTGELF
TRBJ2-2 | TRBV13 | ASKSQTSRDRDTGELF
TRBJ1-2 | TRBV12-1 | ASSFEGGGYGYT
TRBJ1-1 | TRBV6-5 | ASSPGGNTEAF
TRBJ1-1 | TRBV5-1 | ASSPRTGGRDDTEAF
TRBJ1-3 | TRBV5-1 | ASSLDTGNTIY
TRBJ1-5 | TRBV9 | ASSVDGQGPPQH
TRBJ1-5 | TRBV6-1 | ASSEGANNQPQH
TRBJ1-1 | TRBV19 | ASSINPATGANTEAF
TRBJ2-5 | TRBV2 | ASSEPNRDERETQY
TRBJ2-3 | TRBV29-1 | SVPTSGRTDTQY
TRBJ1-3 | TRBV10-3 | AINADRGASGNTIY
TRBJ2-5 | TRBV28 | ASSFPRGGTQY
TRBJ2-2 | TRBV5-1 | ASSSTGVTGELF
TRBJ1-6 | TRBV5-6 | ASSPGGTATFHSPLH
TRBJ2-7 | TRBV5-5 | ASSRPPAGSSYEQY
TRBJ1-1 | TRBV6-5 | ASSSISGNTEAF
TRBJ2-6 | TRBV7-2 | ASSWGASGANVLT
TRBJ1-2 | TRBV19 | ASRTGQGTYGYT
TRBJ2-7 | TRBV9 | ASSHNRVGEQY
TRBJ2-6 | TRBV6-6 | ASSYRDSGANVLT
TRBJ2-1 | TRBV11-3 | ASSFGGYGEQF
TRBJ2-7 | TRBV30 | AWTGTYEQY
TRBJ2-4 | TRBV7-2 | ASSLVTSGGAEAKNIQY
TRBJ1-2 | TRBV5-6 | ASRLFRRQTDYGYT
TRBJ1-2 | TRBV6-4 | ASSPSTGRGYT
TRBJ2-5 | TRBV5-5 | ASSEQGAGETQY
TRBJ1-3 | TRBV7-7 | ASSKDRVRNTIY
TRBJ1-2 | TRBV9 | ASSVAREGGYT
TRBJ2-2 | TRBV14 | ASSVFSGTLVTGELF
TRBJ1-1 | TRBV5-1 | ASSLVRSATEAF